Below, one T cell receptor (beta chain) is given with its context. The target antigen is unknown. The entry originates in a study of shared clonotypes between healthy human individuals. Study-wide points: Few donors limited the genetic and exposure-history diversity represented.

Execution of the assay was at deep level. When replicate PCRs were run on sorted subsets, they used about 220 ng DNA, tens of thousands of T cell genomes. In the source study's methods: ImmunoSEQ yielded junction-only sequences lacking quality scores, so filtering differed. TCRdb keeps only in-frame clones here, not all; method: immunoSEQ multiplex PCR. V and J calls plus clone size are reproduced from that table; the DNA served to infer D and trimming. The sample gives hundreds of thousands of clones, roughly 73% of which show up once; around 2% is in the top ten. This CDR3 comprises 14 residues. V lost 4 bases to trimming and J lost 1 base; unmatched junction nucleotides: 4. Germline-derived CDR1 and CDR2 are SGHNT and YENEEA.

What was sequenced was memory CD4+ T cells sorted from blood. The subset here: CD45RA-negative fraction. J is TRBJ2-7 and V is TRBV11-3; TRBD1 matches at 7 bases. The receptor comes from a young woman in good health. This CDR3 is CASSSPGQSYEQYF. The CDR3 DNA sequence: TGTGCCAGCAGCTCCCCGGGACAGTCCTACGAGCAGTACTTC.